This T cell receptor (beta chain) was documented in a study of cytomegalovirus exposure and HLA in healthy donors. Study context: An earlier analysis identified more than 90 million unique TCR beta sequences in some 180 million T cells.

The PCR ran on 60 Vbeta and 13 Jbeta primers. This table comes from immunoSEQ multiplex PCR, and its TCRdb copy is limited to in-frame clones, with some not included. The sample holds 110,000 to 150,000 clones, roughly two thirds seen once. J was trimmed by 4 bases and V by 5 bases; bases with no gene match: 9. Germline values: CDR1 MDHEN, CDR2 SYDVKM. The CDR3 consists of 15 residues. The sample consisted of PBMCs. The chain employs TRBV28 and TRBJ2-5, with 8 bases that match TRBD1. This TCR was recovered from a human donor in good health. The CDR3 DNA is TGTGCCAGCAGTACGAACAGGGGGACGGGAGAGACCCAGTACTTC. It is translated as CASSTNRGTGETQYF.